This T cell receptor (beta chain) was obtained from a study of T cell responses to AZD1222 COVID-19 vaccine. General study findings and limits: Nearly half of the spike-specific TCRs reportedly recognize variant regions that carry no mutations. Only a handful of AZD1222 recipients, several in all, had baseline seropositivity. Without day 14 samples, only post-peak T cell repertoires were studied. Regions 160-218 and 743-854 held dominance among vaccine-associated CD4 TCRs, which spanned spike.

TCRdb's table, derived via immunoSEQ multiplex PCR, lists solely in-frame clones and lacks some. The table has over 100,000 clones, approximately 84% seen once; the top ten hold more than 20%. The CDR3 is 14 residues long. Trimming stripped 5 bases from V and 3 bases from J, with 14 bases between. Germline CDR1 SEHNR, CDR2 FQNEAQ (reference sequence). About this clone itself: The antigen is not known. This may come from a read error, since a much larger clone is one base off.

This material consisted of peripheral blood, taken on day 0 of AZD1222 vaccination. The TCR was taken from an adult in good health. V is TRBV7-9 and J is TRBJ2-7; D is unresolved. CDR3 amino acids: CASSLLGRNYEQYF. In DNA, the CDR3 is TGTGCCAGCAGCCTCCTCGGCAGGAACTACGAGCAGTACTTC.